The 2 T cell receptor beta chains listed next were all sequenced from one sample in a study of cytomegalovirus exposure and HLA in healthy donors. Assay used: immunoSEQ multiplex PCR; TCRdb lists only in-frame clones, some missing. Here the sample spans about 82,000 clones, about 92% being singletons. Sequencing was carried out using PBMCs. The receptors originated from a man aged 18-30 years in good health and CMV-seronegative.

V is TRBV5-1 and J is TRBJ2-3; TRBD1 matches 7 bases. V lost 4 bases, J lost 5 bases, and 4 bases stayed unmatched. Per the germline V gene, CDR1 is SGHRS and CDR2 is YFSETQ. There are 13 residues in the CDR3. The CDR3 here is CASSGQGEDTQYF. In DNA, the CDR3 is TGCGCCAGCAGCGGGCAGGGGGAAGATACGCAGTATTTT.

CDR3 in amino acids: CASSRTGGGNTIYF. The DNA of the CDR3 is TGTGCCAGCAGCCGGACAGGAGGTGGAAACACCATATATTTT. The chain has TRBV7-9 and TRBJ1-3; 7 bases align to TRBD1. The CDR3 covers 14 residues. CDR1 SEHNR and CDR2 FQNEAQ come from the germline V gene (reference sequence). J lost 3 bases, V lost 5 bases, and 4 bases had no gene match.